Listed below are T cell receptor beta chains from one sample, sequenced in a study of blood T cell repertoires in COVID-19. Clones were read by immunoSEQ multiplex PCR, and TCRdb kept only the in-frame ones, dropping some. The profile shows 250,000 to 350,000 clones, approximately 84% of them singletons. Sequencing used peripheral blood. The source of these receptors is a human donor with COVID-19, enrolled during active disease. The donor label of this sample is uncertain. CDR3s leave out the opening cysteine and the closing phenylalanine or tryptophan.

cdr3_aa: ASSLQGRGLNQPQH
cdr3_length: 14
j_call: TRBJ1-5
v_call: TRBV27

cdr3_aa: ASSLANSGGFSYNEQF
cdr3_length: 16
j_call: TRBJ2-1
v_call: TRBV5-1

cdr3_aa: ASSSQGGPFYEQY
cdr3_length: 13
j_call: TRBJ2-7
v_call: TRBV6-6

cdr3_aa: ASTRDRGPDTQY
cdr3_length: 12
j_call: TRBJ2-3
v_call: TRBV2

cdr3_aa: ASSINRETYSGNTIY
cdr3_length: 15
j_call: TRBJ1-3
v_call: TRBV7-2

cdr3_aa: ASSPSGSQGEQY
cdr3_length: 12
j_call: TRBJ2-7
v_call: TRBV3-1/TRBV3-2

cdr3_aa: ASRPGYISYNEQF
cdr3_length: 13
j_call: TRBJ2-1
v_call: TRBV6-5

cdr3_aa: ASSFERQGGAF
cdr3_length: 11
j_call: TRBJ1-1
v_call: TRBV11-2

cdr3_aa: ASSLHRGPYNEQF
cdr3_length: 13
j_call: TRBJ2-1
v_call: TRBV7-2

cdr3_aa: ASSHGGAQPQH
cdr3_length: 11
j_call: TRBJ1-5
v_call: TRBV5-1

cdr3_aa: ASSLILASPNTEAF
cdr3_length: 14
j_call: TRBJ1-1
v_call: TRBV7-9

cdr3_aa: AISGQDNEQF
cdr3_length: 10
j_call: TRBJ2-1
v_call: TRBV10-3

cdr3_aa: ASSPTGGGPF
cdr3_length: 10
j_call: TRBJ1-1
v_call: TRBV5-1

cdr3_aa: ASRSGSYEQY
cdr3_length: 10
j_call: TRBJ2-7
v_call: TRBV7-3

cdr3_aa: ASSPGSGRRDHFYGYT
cdr3_length: 16
j_call: TRBJ1-2
v_call: TRBV18

cdr3_aa: ASSQQGTGELF
cdr3_length: 11
j_call: TRBJ2-2
v_call: TRBV2

cdr3_aa: ASSSQGGTEAF
cdr3_length: 11
j_call: TRBJ1-1
v_call: TRBV11-2

cdr3_aa: ASRGGLGQSNTEAF
cdr3_length: 14
j_call: TRBJ1-1
v_call: TRBV28

cdr3_aa: ASSFDRDATEAF
cdr3_length: 12
j_call: TRBJ1-1
v_call: TRBV7-2

cdr3_aa: ASSKLPRTYRGSYNEQF
cdr3_length: 17
j_call: TRBJ2-1
v_call: TRBV19

cdr3_aa: ASSLQSRAERQETQY
cdr3_length: 15
j_call: TRBJ2-5
v_call: TRBV7-2

cdr3_aa: ASSRTGGNYGYT
cdr3_length: 12
j_call: TRBJ1-2
v_call: TRBV2

cdr3_aa: ASRQDAWDGYT
cdr3_length: 11
j_call: TRBJ1-2
v_call: TRBV2

cdr3_aa: ASSYPLDTQY
cdr3_length: 10
j_call: TRBJ2-3
v_call: TRBV6-6

cdr3_aa: ASSYLLAATYNEQF
cdr3_length: 14
j_call: TRBJ2-1
v_call: TRBV6-5

cdr3_aa: ASSPLPVVSGANVLT
cdr3_length: 15
j_call: TRBJ2-6
v_call: TRBV18

cdr3_aa: ASKVRNTDGTTEAF
cdr3_length: 14
j_call: TRBJ1-1
v_call: TRBV19

cdr3_aa: ASSQDRLETQY
cdr3_length: 11
j_call: TRBJ2-5
v_call: TRBV4-2

cdr3_aa: ASSPGTSGWGNEQF
cdr3_length: 14
j_call: TRBJ2-1
v_call: TRBV5-1

cdr3_aa: ASSEEATGGAGYT
cdr3_length: 13
j_call: TRBJ1-2
v_call: TRBV2

cdr3_aa: ASSQESGGLAGGGELF
cdr3_length: 16
j_call: TRBJ2-2
v_call: TRBV4-1

cdr3_aa: ASTKEQGNTEAF
cdr3_length: 12
j_call: TRBJ1-1
v_call: TRBV7-3

cdr3_aa: ASRLRVGGEKLF
cdr3_length: 12
j_call: TRBJ1-4
v_call: TRBV5-1

cdr3_aa: ASSVGSTGGNEQY
cdr3_length: 13
j_call: TRBJ2-7
v_call: TRBV9

cdr3_aa: ASSLLAGGPYEQY
cdr3_length: 13
j_call: TRBJ2-7
v_call: TRBV11-2

cdr3_aa: ASSLRQGTTRSTGELF
cdr3_length: 16
j_call: TRBJ2-2
v_call: TRBV5-1

cdr3_aa: ASSIRGAQNTEAF
cdr3_length: 13
j_call: TRBJ1-1
v_call: TRBV25-1

cdr3_aa: AWSARGYGEQY
cdr3_length: 11
j_call: TRBJ2-7
v_call: TRBV30

cdr3_aa: ASTGQLNQPQH
cdr3_length: 11
j_call: TRBJ1-5
v_call: TRBV6-5

cdr3_aa: ASSDYSQGNYGYT
cdr3_length: 13
j_call: TRBJ1-2
v_call: TRBV6-4

cdr3_aa: ASSYIGQPQH
cdr3_length: 10
j_call: TRBJ1-5
v_call: TRBV6-5

cdr3_aa: ASLMGQGWGAQY
cdr3_length: 12
j_call: TRBJ2-5
v_call: TRBV6-5

cdr3_aa: SVDPPRQGTSTEAF
cdr3_length: 14
j_call: TRBJ1-1
v_call: TRBV29-1

cdr3_aa: SVEEVGLGYT
cdr3_length: 10
j_call: TRBJ1-2
v_call: TRBV29-1

cdr3_aa: SASESGYLGYT
cdr3_length: 11
j_call: TRBJ1-2
v_call: TRBV20-1

cdr3_aa: ATSPSGRDNEQF
cdr3_length: 12
j_call: TRBJ2-1
v_call: TRBV24-1

cdr3_aa: ASRWTSGVEAQY
cdr3_length: 12
j_call: TRBJ2-5
v_call: TRBV27

cdr3_aa: ASSLDTGGSYNEQF
cdr3_length: 14
j_call: TRBJ2-1
v_call: TRBV11-3

cdr3_aa: ASSPGGPTSNQPQH
cdr3_length: 14
j_call: TRBJ1-5
v_call: TRBV18

cdr3_aa: ASSPQTQDTQY
cdr3_length: 11
j_call: TRBJ2-3
v_call: TRBV7-9

cdr3_aa: ASSPQGSEYSNQPQH
cdr3_length: 15
j_call: TRBJ1-5
v_call: TRBV19

cdr3_aa: ASSQGGLANEQF
cdr3_length: 12
j_call: TRBJ2-1
v_call: TRBV14